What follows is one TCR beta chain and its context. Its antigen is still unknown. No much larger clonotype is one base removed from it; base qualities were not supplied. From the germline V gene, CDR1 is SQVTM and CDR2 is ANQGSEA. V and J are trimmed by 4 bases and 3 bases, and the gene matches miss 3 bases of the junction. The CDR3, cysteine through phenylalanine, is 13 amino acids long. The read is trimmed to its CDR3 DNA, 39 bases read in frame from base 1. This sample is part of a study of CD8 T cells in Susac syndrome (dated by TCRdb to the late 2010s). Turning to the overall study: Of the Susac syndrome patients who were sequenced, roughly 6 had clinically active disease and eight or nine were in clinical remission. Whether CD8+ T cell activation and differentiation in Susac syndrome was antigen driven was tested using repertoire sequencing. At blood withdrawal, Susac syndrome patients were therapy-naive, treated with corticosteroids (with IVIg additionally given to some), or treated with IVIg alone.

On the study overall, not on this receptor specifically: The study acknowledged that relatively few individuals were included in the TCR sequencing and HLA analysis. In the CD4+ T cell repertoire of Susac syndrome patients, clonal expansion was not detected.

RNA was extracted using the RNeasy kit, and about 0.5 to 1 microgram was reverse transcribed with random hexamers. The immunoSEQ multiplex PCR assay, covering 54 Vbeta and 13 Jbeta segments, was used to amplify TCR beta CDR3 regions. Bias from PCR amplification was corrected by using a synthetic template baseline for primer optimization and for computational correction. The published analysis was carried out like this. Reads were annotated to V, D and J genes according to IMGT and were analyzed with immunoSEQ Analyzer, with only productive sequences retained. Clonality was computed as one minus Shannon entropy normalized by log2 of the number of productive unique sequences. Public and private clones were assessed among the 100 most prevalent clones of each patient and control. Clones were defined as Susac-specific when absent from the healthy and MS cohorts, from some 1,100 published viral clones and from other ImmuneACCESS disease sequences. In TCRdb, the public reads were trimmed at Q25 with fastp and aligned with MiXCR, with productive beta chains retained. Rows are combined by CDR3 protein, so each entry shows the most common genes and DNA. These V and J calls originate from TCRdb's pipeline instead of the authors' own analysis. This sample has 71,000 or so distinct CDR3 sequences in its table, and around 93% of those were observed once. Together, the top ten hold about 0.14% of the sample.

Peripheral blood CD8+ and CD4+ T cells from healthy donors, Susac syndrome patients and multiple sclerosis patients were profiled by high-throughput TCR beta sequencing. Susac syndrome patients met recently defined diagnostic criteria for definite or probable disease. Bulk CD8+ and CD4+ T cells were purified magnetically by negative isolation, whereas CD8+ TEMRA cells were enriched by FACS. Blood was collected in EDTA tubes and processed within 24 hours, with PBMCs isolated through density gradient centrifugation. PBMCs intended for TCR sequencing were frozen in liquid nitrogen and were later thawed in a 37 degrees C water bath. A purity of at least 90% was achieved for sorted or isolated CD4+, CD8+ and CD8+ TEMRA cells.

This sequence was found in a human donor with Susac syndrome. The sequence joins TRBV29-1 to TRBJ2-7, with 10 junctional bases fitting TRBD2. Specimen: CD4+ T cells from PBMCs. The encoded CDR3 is CSVAASGGYEQYF. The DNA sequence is TGCAGCGTTGCGGCTAGCGGGGGCTACGAGCAGTACTTC.